This passage covers 5 T cell receptor beta chains from one sample sequenced in a study of breast tumors, draining lymph nodes, adjacent tissues (dated by TCRdb to 2016 to 2017). The library was made by multiplex PCR. For sequencing, an Illumina HiSeq 2000 was employed. TCRdb reanalyzed the raw reads on its own, using fastp at Q25 for trimming and MiXCR for clone calling, and kept in-frame beta chains. Here each entry gathers all rows of one CDR3 protein and keeps the most common genes and DNA. The sample contains about 35,000 distinct CDR3 sequences, 36% of them found a single time. Approximately 11% of the sample is taken by the ten largest. Material for sequencing was breast tumor tissue. The receptor source for this set is a female donor with breast cancer. Some clones in this sample may be carry-over from other donors' samples.

This clonotype was detected ten times or more. The genes are TRBV19 and TRBJ1-2, with TRBD1 as a possible D gene (6 bases). V was pared by 5 bases and J by 7 bases, with 23 bases between. This CDR3 is 16 amino acids long. CDR1 LNHDA and CDR2 SQIVND come from the germline V gene (reference sequence). The CDR3 sequence is CASSLGSRQARRGYTF. In DNA form, the CDR3 reads TGTGCCAGTAGTTTGGGATCCAGACAGGCTCGTCGTGGCTACACCTTC.

Of note for this clonotype: This may be a read error: a much more frequent sequence differs by one nucleotide. The chain links TRBV30 to TRBJ2-2; D gene uncertain. The CDR3 is 13 residues long. Germline-derived CDR1 and CDR2 are GTSNPN and SVGIG (reference sequence). Trimming cost V 8 bases and J 2 bases, with 12 bases left between them. The CDR3 bases are TGTGCCCGAAGACGGGTCAACACCGGGGAGCTGTTTTTT. Its translation: CARRRVNTGELFF. Full variable domain (outside the CDR3, taken from reference TRBV30 and TRBJ2-2): SQTIHQWPATLVQPVGSPLSLECTVEGTSNPNLYWYRQAAGRGLQLLFYSVGIGQISSEVPQNLSASRPQDRQFILSSKKLLLSDSGFYLCARRRVNTGELFFGEGSRLTVL.

This clonotype was observed at least ten times. The gene calls are TRBV10-3 and TRBJ1-5, with D maybe TRBD1 (5 bases). The germline V gene encodes CDR1 ENHRY and CDR2 SYGVKD. Trimming took 6 bases from V and 9 from J, leaving 18 bases between them. The CDR3 extends over 14 amino acids. The CDR3 bases are TGTGCCATCAGCCCCGGAGAGGGGAGTCGGCCCCAGCATTTT. Translation: CAISPGEGSRPQHF.

In the case of this clonotype: Just one base apart from a much larger clone, this may be a read error. V gene TRBV4-1 combines with J gene TRBJ2-2; TRBD2 might be the D (6 bases). The CDR3 consists of 15 residues. Germline CDR1 MGHRA, CDR2 YSYEKL. CDR3 in amino acids: CASSLPGLKAGDLFF. The CDR3 DNA reads as TGCGCCAGCAGCTTGCCGGGACTGAAGGCCGGGGACCTGTTTTTT.

This clonotype has only a few counts. This may stem from a read error, because a much larger clone lies one nucleotide away. This chain links TRBV15 with TRBJ2-7; maybe TRBD2 (6 bases). The germline CDR1 and CDR2 sequences are LNHNV and YYDKDF (reference sequence). The CDR3 length is 14 residues. CDR3 nucleotides: TGTGCCGCCAGCAGAGATCTAGCGCACTACGAGCAGTACTTC. Protein: CAASRDLAHYEQYF.